The T cell receptor (beta chain) described here comes from a study of neurological immune-mediated disorders. Broader study findings: It was the repertoires of 18 of 34 multiple sclerosis patients that phylogenetic grouping placed in one related-CDR3 cluster, which is a possible signature.

This clonotype was seen at least ten times. The antigen remains unidentified. Germline CDR1 MNHNY, CDR2 SVGAGI (reference sequence). The CDR3 covers 16 residues. The germline V and J ends were trimmed by 5 bases and 0 bases, with 14 bases remaining between them. cDNA was made by 5'RACE with 10-nucleotide random UMIs. TCRdb itself ran the 5' RACE reads through MiXCR, one entry per CDR3 protein. This table holds about 80,000 distinct CDR3 sequences, 4.5% to 7.5% found once. Time point of the sample: longitudinal time-point 2. The unsorted libraries had their origin in 2 million PBMCs stored at -80 C. The chain couples TRBV6-6 to TRBJ1-3; TRBD1 is a possible D gene (5 bases). This receptor was taken from an older woman with multiple sclerosis. The sequenced sample consisted of PBMCs. The CDR3 sequence: CASSPLGGSSGNTIYF. The CDR3 DNA follows: TGTGCCAGCAGTCCCCTCGGGGGGAGCTCTGGAAACACCATATATTTT.